The entry below describes one T cell receptor (beta chain). Its matching antigen is unknown. Donors sampled were nominally healthy, though unrecorded immune exposures were likely. The PCR made use of 60 Vbeta and 13 Jbeta primers. Assay: immunoSEQ multiplex PCR; the TCRdb copy retains only in-frame clones and omits some. Found here are about 150,000 clones, over 65% of them singletons; the top ten hold 3.1%. V shed 1 base, J shed 7 bases, and the junction held 3 bases outside the gene matches. The CDR3 totals 14 residues. The germline CDR1 and CDR2 sequences are LNHNV and YYDKDF (reference sequence). This entry is derived from a study of cytomegalovirus exposure and HLA in healthy donors. For the study at large: Earlier, approximately 180 million T cells were analyzed, and fewer than 120 million unique TCR beta sequences were found among them. Notes on the study in general: Presence/absence analyses treated sequencing depth as roughly uniform across donors. HLA-A and HLA-B allele assignments for most subjects were reportedly predicted accurately using TCR beta sequences.

Sequences were obtained from PBMCs. V and J are TRBV15 and TRBJ1-4; 7 positions match TRBD1. The clonotype was recovered from a woman in her forties in good health and CMV-seronegative. CDR3 nucleotides: TGTGCCACCAGCAGAGCTACAGGGGTTGAAAAACTGTTTTTT. The encoded protein is CATSRATGVEKLFF.